The sequence of this TCR beta chain was determined in a study of shared clonotypes between healthy human individuals. Points on this clone: The antigen is unknown.

J lost 4 bases, V lost 4 bases, and 16 bases had no gene match. The germline CDR1 and CDR2 sequences are SNHLY and FYNNEI. The CDR3 totals 20 residues. Sequenced by immunoSEQ multiplex PCR; TCRdb stores in-frame clones only, minus some. The table has some 1 million clones, about three quarters seen once; the top ten hold 1.4%. Study observations and caveats: At large depth, rarefaction still showed sorted-subset sequencing to be incomplete.

The sequenced sample consisted of memory CD4+ T cells sorted from blood. Subset given: CD45RA-negative fraction. This receptor was identified in a man aged 18 to 30 in good health. V and J are TRBV2 and TRBJ2-2; TRBD2 agrees at 12 bases. CDR3 amino acids: CASSGRGDRGLAGLTGELFF. The CDR3 bases are TGTGCCAGCAGTGGAAGAGGGGACAGGGGACTAGCGGGTCTCACCGGGGAGCTGTTTTTT.